The clone carrying this T cell receptor (beta chain) has at least ten counts. Its specificity is unknown. A second about 6 to 12 cycle PCR used barcoded and J-beta primers. Sequencing recovered at least 2.5 million CDR3-containing paired-end reads from each sample. One entry per CDR3 protein results from TCRdb running MiXCR on the 5' RACE reads. The sample has about 690,000 distinct CDR3 sequences, roughly 41% seen once; the top ten hold approximately 29%. The data derive from a study of blood T cells in healthy people across ages. Regarding the study as a whole: Diversity figures based on one million T cells were deemed too low. When set beside aged donors, long-lived donors presented more naive CD4+ cells and higher diversity. While age rose, TCR beta diversity per million T cells dropped in a roughly linear way.

CDR3 size: 17 residues. Trimming took 0 bases from V and 4 from J, leaving 16 bases between them. Germline lookup yields CDR1 MNHEY and CDR2 SVGAGI. The J gene is TRBJ2-1, the V gene TRBV6-5, with D maybe TRBD2 (5 bases). The sequencing input was blood. This receptor was identified in a man older than 75 in good health. The CDR3 DNA follows: TGTGCCAGCAGTTACTCGTCTTCGGGAATGTCGTACAATGAGCAGTTCTTC. It is translated as CASSYSSSGMSYNEQFF.